The present T cell receptor beta chain was sequenced within a study of blood T cell repertoires in COVID-19. Overall study: From the United States, Italy and Spain came samples of acute and convalescent COVID-19.

V shed 0 bases and J shed 1 base, with 11 bases lying between them. The CDR3 runs 16 residues. Germline V gene data show CDR1 as MNHEY and CDR2 as SVGEGT. TCRdb's table, derived via immunoSEQ multiplex PCR, lists solely in-frame clones and lacks some. Counted here are some 80,000 clones, 85% to 90% occurring once; the ten biggest clones make up approximately 19%. Sequenced sample: peripheral blood. The sequence derives from a human donor in a cohort sampled during active COVID-19. This chain joins TRBV6-2 or TRBV6-3 and TRBJ2-3; D might be TRBD2 (6 bases). The CDR3 spells CASSYSWRAGTDTQYF. The CDR3 nucleotides read TGTGCCAGCAGTTACTCTTGGAGGGCCGGCACAGATACGCAGTATTTT.